Listed here is a single T cell receptor beta chain. Antigen unknown. The record originates from a study of Ad26.COV2.S vaccination and SARS-CoV-2 variants. Overall study: Sample donor was a member of the COV1001 Ad26.COV2.S trial arm. Once or twice, 56 days apart, Ad26.COV2.S was delivered intramuscularly. Study observations and caveats: The TCR breadth and depth analyses may have understated or missed part of the total T cell responses.

Treatment here: 15 to 20 received Ad26.COV2.S at low or high dose, single or two shots; a few received placebo; per-sample allocation not given. At day 63 after the first vaccine or placebo injection, samples were drawn. This Boston cohort included adults aged 18-55 years. This CDR3 is 13 amino acids long. The germline V gene encodes CDR1 LNHDA and CDR2 SQIVND (reference sequence). The V and J ends lost 7 bases and 6 bases respectively, with 15 bases between them. TCRdb's table, derived via immunoSEQ multiplex PCR, lists solely in-frame clones and lacks some. The sample yields 320,000 or so clones, approximately 87% seen once.

The sequenced sample was peripheral blood, obtained in a trial of Ad26.COV2.S vaccine versus placebo. The clonotype originates from a person aged 18-60 years who received the Ad26.COV2.S COVID-19 vaccine or a placebo. The genes are TRBV19 and TRBJ1-2, with TRBD1 as a possible D gene (6 bases). Here the CDR3 reads CASTLQGRNGYTF. The CDR3 bases are TGTGCCAGTACCTTACAGGGTCGGAATGGCTACACCTTC.